The present T cell receptor beta chain was sequenced within a study of OX40 agonist ivuxolimab in advanced cancers. The data were produced by immunoSEQ multiplex PCR, yet TCRdb's version contains in-frame clones alone and is incomplete. The sample consists of fewer than 30,000 clones, around nine tenths of them appearing once. From germline, CDR1 is SGDLS and CDR2 YYNGEE. The CDR3 runs 15 residues. The V and J ends lost 1 base and 1 base respectively, with 9 bases between them. The chain joins TRBV9 to TRBJ2-1; D is undetermined. The sample in question was CD4+ or CD8+ T cells sorted from blood, obtained in a trial of the OX40 agonist ivuxolimab. The TCR originated in an adult with an advanced solid tumor such as melanoma, head and neck, liver or kidney cancer. The CDR3 nucleotides read TGTGCCAGCAGCGTAAGGTCTTTATCCTACAATGAGCAGTTCTTC. It codes for CASSVRSLSYNEQFF.